Below, 20 T cell receptor beta chains from the same sample are listed, as sequenced in a study of T-cell memory formation after mild COVID-19. TCRdb re-called the 5' RACE reads with MiXCR, one entry per CDR3 protein. Of roughly 500,000 distinct CDR3 sequences listed, around 21% are singletons. Sequenced input: PBMCs or a T cell subset sorted from them (not recorded which). The source of these receptors is an adult woman who had mild COVID-19 (a few samples of this study predate the infection). Cell type and time point are not known.

This chain connects TRBV30 to TRBJ2-7; D assignment may be TRBD1 or TRBD2 (5 bases each). Germline CDR1 GTSNPN, CDR2 SVGIG (reference sequence). There are 15 residues in the CDR3. The V end lost 2 bases, the J end lost 2 bases, and 16 bases lay between the germline ends. The CDR3 loop is CAWSRGGANTYEQYF. CDR3 coding DNA: TGTGCCTGGAGTCGGGGCGGAGCGAATACCTACGAGCAGTACTTC.

The chain is built from TRBV5-1 and TRBJ2-5; 9 nucleotides line up with TRBD1. CDR1 SGHRS and CDR2 YFSETQ come from the germline V gene. The J segment lost 2 bases and the V segment lost 4 bases, leaving 6 bases of the junction unmatched. This CDR3 has 15 residues. The CDR3 nucleotides are TGCGCCAGCAGCCGGGGACAGGGAGGGCAAGAGACCCAGTACTTC. The encoded protein is CASSRGQGGQETQYF.

The chain joins TRBV29-1 to TRBJ2-7, with D hard to call. The V end lost 3 bases, the J end lost 5 bases, and 2 bases lay between the germline ends. The CDR3 consists of 9 residues. Germline CDR1 is SQVTM and CDR2 is ANQGSEA. CDR3 loop: CSVEDEQYF. The DNA of the CDR3 is TGCAGCGTTGAGGACGAGCAGTACTTC.

The sample holds a few counts of this clonotype. J is TRBJ2-3 and V is TRBV24-1; D remains unclear. The germline V gene has CDR1 KGHDR and CDR2 SFDVKD. Trimming removed 4 bases from V and 0 bases from J, with 7 bases in between. The CDR3 contains 14 residues. CDR3 sequence: CATSEARSTDTQYF. The CDR3 DNA reads TGTGCCACCAGTGAAGCCAGAAGCACAGATACGCAGTATTTT.

The rearrangement joins TRBV7-2 to TRBJ2-3, with D possibly TRBD2 on 7 matching bases. The germline CDR1 and CDR2 sequences are SGHTA and FQGNSA. V lost 3 bases to trimming and J lost 9 bases, with 19 bases between them. This CDR3 comprises 15 residues. CDR3 sequence: CASSFDAGAPDTQYF. CDR3 nucleotides: TGTGCCAGCAGCTTCGATGCGGGGGCCCCTGACACGCAGTATTTT.

The chain joins TRBV5-4 to TRBJ2-3; 8 positions agree with TRBD1. This CDR3 has 16 amino acids. Trimming took 0 bases from V and 3 from J; bases not matched to a gene: 6. Looked up from germline, CDR1 is SGHNT and CDR2 is YYREEE (reference sequence). The CDR3 is CASSLVVGQGTDTQYF. The CDR3 nucleotides are TGTGCCAGCAGCTTGGTGGTCGGACAGGGAACAGATACGCAGTATTTT. Full variable domain (rest looked up from reference TRBV5-4 and TRBJ2-3): ETGVTQSPTHLIKTRGQQVTLRCSSQSGHNTVSWYQQALGQGPQFIFQYYREEENGRGNFPPRFSGLQFPNYSSELNVNALELDDSALYLCASSLVVGQGTDTQYFGPGTRLTVL.

This clonotype was seen repeatedly, ten times or more. The rearrangement uses TRBV9 and TRBJ2-7, with 9 bases matching TRBD2. Germline values: CDR1 SGDLS, CDR2 YYNGEE. V was clipped by 2 bases and J by 1 base; unmatched bases: 4. The CDR3 contains 15 residues. The CDR3, as DNA: TGTGCCAGCAGCGTCGGTAGCGGGAGTTCCTACGAGCAGTACTTC. This translates into CASSVGSGSSYEQYF.

This clonotype was seen more than once but under ten times. The chain combines TRBV7-3 with TRBJ2-1; 9 nucleotides line up with TRBD2. Losses at the gene ends were 4 bases for V and 2 bases for J; bases not matched to a gene: 15. This CDR3 contains 19 residues. Germline V gene data show CDR1 as SGHTA and CDR2 as FQGTGA. The CDR3 DNA reads as TGTGCCAGCAGCTCAATGGGTCCGGGAGTAGCGGGAGCCTACAATGAGCAGTTCTTC. It is translated as CASSSMGPGVAGAYNEQFF.

This clonotype has a handful of counts. This chain links TRBV30 with TRBJ2-5; D might be TRBD1 (5 bases). This CDR3 has 16 residues. V was cut by 2 bases and J by 2 bases, with 18 bases left in between. Germline-derived CDR1 and CDR2 are GTSNPN and SVGIG (reference sequence). CDR3 coding DNA: TGTGCCTGGAGTACTCCCCCAGGACACCCTCAAGAGACCCAGTACTTC. Encoded protein: CAWSTPPGHPQETQYF.

This clonotype appeared many times. The chain uses TRBV6-5 and TRBJ2-3; 8 positions agree with TRBD1. Losses at the gene ends were 6 bases for V and 6 bases for J; bases not matched to a gene: 11. The CDR3 extends over 15 amino acids. Germline assignment: CDR1 MNHEY and CDR2 SVGAGI. CDR3 loop: CASSPFRGRTDTQYF. CDR3 DNA sequence: TGTGCCAGCAGCCCATTCAGGGGGCGGACGGATACGCAGTATTTT.

This clonotype has just a few counts. The chain employs TRBV20-1 and TRBJ2-3, with 11 bases lining up with TRBD2. J was trimmed by 0 bases and V by 0 bases; bases with no gene match: 5. The CDR3 is made up of 17 amino acids. Germline V CDR1 and CDR2: DFQATT, SNEGSKA (reference sequence). In nucleotides, the CDR3 is TGCAGTGCTAGAGATAGAACTAGCGGGGGTAGCACAGATACGCAGTATTTT. Translation gives CSARDRTSGGSTDTQYF.

This clonotype has only a few counts. This chain joins TRBV7-2 and TRBJ2-7; TRBD2 aligns across 9 bases. V dropped 5 bases and J dropped 4; count of bases not matched to a gene: 15. Germline V gene lookup returns CDR1 SGHTA and CDR2 FQGNSA. This CDR3 region has 17 residues. The CDR3 sequence: CASSPWAGGVKVYEQYF. DNA of the CDR3: TGTGCCAGCAGCCCCTGGGCGGGAGGGGTCAAGGTGTACGAGCAGTACTTC.

This clonotype was seen a handful of times. The chain recombines TRBV6-5 with TRBJ2-7; 7 bases are shared with TRBD1. Germline-derived CDR1 and CDR2 are MNHEY and SVGAGI. The CDR3 totals 13 residues. Trimming cost V 5 bases and J 3 bases; bases outside gene matches: 4. CDR3 sequence: CASSRDSYYEQYF. Written as DNA, the CDR3 is TGTGCCAGCAGTAGGGACAGCTACTACGAGCAGTACTTC.

This clonotype has a handful of counts. The genes are TRBV28 and TRBJ2-5; TRBD2 agrees at 9 bases. This CDR3 region has 16 residues. Germline V lookup: CDR1 MDHEN, CDR2 SYDVKM. The V segment lost 4 bases and the J segment 6 bases; nucleotides outside the gene matches: 12. The CDR3 loop reads CASSSPGTSSSKTQYF. The CDR3 DNA sequence: TGTGCCAGCAGTTCCCCCGGGACTAGCTCCAGCAAGACCCAGTACTTC.

This sequence joins TRBV5-6 and TRBJ1-5; TRBD1 matches 7 bases. The CDR3 totals 16 residues. Germline CDR1 is SGHDT and CDR2 is YYEEEE. The J segment lost 0 bases and the V segment lost 0 bases, leaving 3 bases of the junction unmatched. Written as DNA, the CDR3 is TGTGCCAGCAGCTTGGGACAGGGCAATAGCAATCAGCCCCAGCATTTT. This encodes CASSLGQGNSNQPQHF. Filled out from reference TRBV5-6 and TRBJ1-5, the complete variable domain reads DAGVTQSPTHLIKTRGQQVTLRCSPKSGHDTVSWYQQALGQGPQFIFQYYEEEERQRGNFPDRFSGHQFPNYSSELNVNALLLGDSALYLCASSLGQGNSNQPQHFGDGTRLSIL.

Notes on this clonotype: It is likely a read error, because the conserved phenylalanine at the end of the CDR3 is missing. This chain uses TRBV3-1 with TRBJ1-6; possible D gene TRBD1, 5 bases. V was pared by 3 bases and J by 7 bases, with 7 bases between. CDR3 size: 13 residues. Looked up from germline, CDR1 is LGHDT and CDR2 is YNNKEL (reference sequence). CDR3 region: CASSHDSNSPLHL. For the CDR3, the DNA is TGTGCCAGCAGCCACGACAGCAATTCACCCCTCCACCTT.

The chain carries TRBV7-8 and TRBJ2-1; 10 positions match TRBD2. The CDR3 contains 17 residues. V lost 1 base, J lost 4 bases, and 7 bases stayed unmatched. CDR1 SGHVS and CDR2 FQNEAQ come from the germline V gene. CDR3 sequence reads: CASSLETGTSVYNEQFF. The CDR3 DNA follows: TGTGCCAGCAGCTTAGAAACCGGGACTAGCGTATACAATGAGCAGTTCTTC.

The chain carries TRBV29-1 and TRBJ2-5; D unclear. CDR3 length equals 11 residues. The germline CDR1 and CDR2 sequences are SQVTM and ANQGSEA. The ends were cut back, 3 bases at V and 7 bases at J, with 9 bases in the middle. The CDR3 DNA reads TGCAGCGTTGACCTCGAGAGGACCCAGTACTTC. It encodes CSVDLERTQYF. Full variable domain (remainder filled in from reference TRBV29-1 and TRBJ2-5): SAVISQKPSRDICQRGTSLTIQCQVDSQVTMMFWYRQQPGQSLTLIATANQGSEATYESGFVIDKFPISRPNLTFSTLTVSNMSPEDSSIYLCSVDLERTQYFGPGTRLLVL.

This clonotype was counted between two and nine times. The V call is TRBV2, the J call TRBJ2-1; D remains unclear. Trimming stripped 4 bases from V and 3 bases from J, with 7 bases between. Germline CDR1 reads SNHLY; CDR2 reads FYNNEI. The length of the CDR3 is 13 residues. The CDR3 coding sequence is TGTGCCAGCAGTGTCCCGGGCTACAATGAGCAGTTCTTC. Amino acid sequence: CASSVPGYNEQFF.

The chain links TRBV5-1 to TRBJ1-2, with D hard to call. The ends were cut back, 4 bases at V and 3 bases at J, with 22 bases in the middle. Germline values: CDR1 SGHRS, CDR2 YFSETQ. The CDR3 consists of 17 residues. This CDR3 reads CASSRTSGNLYYYGYTF. Here the CDR3 DNA reads TGCGCCAGCAGCCGGACCTCGGGCAACTTATACTACTATGGCTACACCTTC. The variable domain in full, with the rest retrieved from reference TRBV5-1 and TRBJ1-2, is KAGVTQTPRYLIKTRGQQVTLSCSPISGHRSVSWYQQTPGQGLQFLFEYFSETQRNKGNFPGRFSGRQFSNSRSEMNVSTLELGDSALYLCASSRTSGNLYYYGYTFGSGTRLTVV.